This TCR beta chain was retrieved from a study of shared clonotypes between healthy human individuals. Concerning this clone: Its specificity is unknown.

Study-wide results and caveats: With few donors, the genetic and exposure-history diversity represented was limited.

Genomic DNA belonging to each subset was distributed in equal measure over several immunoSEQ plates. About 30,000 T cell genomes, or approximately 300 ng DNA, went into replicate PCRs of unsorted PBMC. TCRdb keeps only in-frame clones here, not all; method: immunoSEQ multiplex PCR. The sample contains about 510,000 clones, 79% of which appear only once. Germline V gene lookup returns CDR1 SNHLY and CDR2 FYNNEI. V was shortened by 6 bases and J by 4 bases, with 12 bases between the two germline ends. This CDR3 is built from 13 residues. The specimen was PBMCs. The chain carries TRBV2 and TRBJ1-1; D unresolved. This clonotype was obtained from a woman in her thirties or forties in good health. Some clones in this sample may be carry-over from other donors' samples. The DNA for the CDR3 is TGTGCCAGCAGCCCCCAGCATGGCACTGAAGCTTTCTTT. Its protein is CASSPQHGTEAFF. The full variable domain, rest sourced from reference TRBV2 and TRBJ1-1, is EPEVTQTPSHQVTQMGQEVILRCVPISNHLYFYWYRQILGQKVEFLVSFYNNEISEKSEIFDDQFSVERPDGSNFTLKIRSTKLEDSAMYFCASSPQHGTEAFFGQGTRLTVV.